Listed here are 18 T cell receptor beta chains from one sample, sequenced in a study of spatial heterogeneity in lung cancer. Time point meaning: blood at routine non-recurrence follow-up after resection. TCRdb itself ran the 5' RACE reads through MiXCR, one entry per CDR3 protein. The repertoire consists of just over 70,000 distinct CDR3 sequences, with approximately 9% occurring once and the leading ten covering more than 1.5%. The material sequenced was PBMCs, taken at follow-up. All receptors derive from a female donor with early-stage non-small cell lung cancer.

The chain uses TRBV13 and TRBJ2-5, with 7 bases lining up with TRBD2. This CDR3 is built from 14 residues. CDR1 is PRHDT and CDR2 is FYEKMQ in the germline V gene (reference sequence). The junction had 2 bases not matched to a gene; V was cut back by 0 bases and J by 4 bases. CDR3: CASSLGPSGETQYF. CDR3 DNA: TGTGCCAGCAGCTTAGGTCCTAGCGGAGAGACCCAGTACTTC.

The J gene is TRBJ2-1, the V gene TRBV19; 12 nucleotides agree with TRBD2. This CDR3 contains 17 residues. Germline values: CDR1 LNHDA, CDR2 SQIVND (reference sequence). J gave up 3 bases and V 6 bases, and 9 bases lay outside the gene matches. CDR3 sequence: CASSPTGTSGHYNEQFF. The DNA for the CDR3 is TGTGCCAGTAGCCCCACAGGGACTAGCGGGCACTACAATGAGCAGTTCTTC.

This clonotype appeared many times. The rearrangement links TRBV6-6 to TRBJ1-5; unclear D gene. Trimming pared 5 bases from V and 5 bases from J, leaving 4 bases between. CDR1 is MNHNY, CDR2 SVGAGI, per germline (reference sequence). The CDR3 loop spans 11 amino acids. CDR3 coding DNA: TGTGCCAGCAGTCAATATCAGCCCCAGCATTTT. This encodes CASSQYQPQHF.

Remarks on this clonotype: A much larger clone differs from this one at a single base, so this may be a read error. This chain connects TRBV10-3 to TRBJ2-5, with a possible D match to TRBD1 (5 bases). The germline CDR1 and CDR2 sequences are ENHRY and SYGVKD. This CDR3 is built from 14 residues. Here the CDR3 reads CTISPQGAKETQYF. CDR3 coding DNA: TGTACCATCAGTCCGCAAGGGGCAAAAGAGACCCAGTACTTC.

At least ten counts were recorded for this clonotype. This sequence joins TRBV28 and TRBJ2-7, with D unclear. Germline V gene data show CDR1 as MDHEN and CDR2 as SYDVKM. CDR3 length: 12 amino acids. Trimming removed 6 bases from V and 6 bases from J, with 12 bases in between. In DNA, the CDR3 is TGTGCCAGCAGATCCCGCCCCGGCGAGCAGTACTTC. It specifies CASRSRPGEQYF. Variable domain in full (rest from reference TRBV28 and TRBJ2-7): DVKVTQSSRYLVKRTGEKVFLECVQDMDHENMFWYRQDPGLGLRLIYFSYDVKMKEKGDIPEGYSVSREKKERFSLILESASTNQTSMYLCASRSRPGEQYFGPGTRLTVT.

This sequence joins TRBV4-1 and TRBJ2-5, with 8 bases aligning to TRBD2. CDR3 size: 16 residues. Germline lookup yields CDR1 MGHRA and CDR2 YSYEKL. The V segment lost 5 bases and the J segment 4 bases; nucleotides outside the gene matches: 12. For the CDR3, the DNA is TGCGCCAGCAGCGTCGTACTAGCGGACGGGGGAGAGACCCAGTACTTC. This translates into CASSVVLADGGETQYF.

This clonotype was seen many times. The chain combines TRBV9 with TRBJ2-1; possible D gene TRBD2, 5 bases. From germline, CDR1 is SGDLS and CDR2 YYNGEE. V lost 0 bases and J 2 bases, leaving 6 bases between the germline ends. This CDR3 region has 14 residues. This CDR3 is CASSVAGTYNEQFF. In nucleotides, the CDR3 is TGTGCCAGCAGCGTAGCCGGGACCTACAATGAGCAGTTCTTC.

This clonotype was counted many times. The chain joins TRBV5-1 to TRBJ1-5, with D hard to call. This CDR3 is 13 amino acids long. The V and J ends lost 2 bases and 2 bases respectively, with 5 bases between them. CDR1 and CDR2 (germline): SGHRS, YFSETQ. CDR3 nucleotide sequence: TGCGCCAGCAGCTTTGACGGCAATCAGCCCCAGCATTTT. Its translation: CASSFDGNQPQHF. The variable domain in full, completed from reference TRBV5-1 and TRBJ1-5, reads KAGVTQTPRYLIKTRGQQVTLSCSPISGHRSVSWYQQTPGQGLQFLFEYFSETQRNKGNFPGRFSGRQFSNSRSEMNVSTLELGDSALYLCASSFDGNQPQHFGDGTRLSIL.

This chain uses TRBV12-3 or TRBV12-4 with TRBJ2-7; D is uncertain. Trimming removed 3 bases at V and 9 bases at J, with 9 bases between. This CDR3 contains 11 residues. CDR3 DNA: TGTGCCAGCAGTTTTGGGGTTACGCAGTACTTC. Protein sequence: CASSFGVTQYF.

This clonotype showed up many times. The chain recombines TRBV20-1 with TRBJ1-5, with D uncertain. Germline V gives CDR1 DFQATT, CDR2 SNEGSKA (reference sequence). CDR3 length equals 14 residues. With 5 bases removed from V and 5 bases from J, the gap between germline ends came to 16 bases. CDR3: CSAPLEGIDQPQHF. The CDR3 DNA is TGCAGTGCTCCGCTTGAGGGAATAGATCAGCCCCAGCATTTT.

The V gene is TRBV27, the J gene TRBJ1-5; D is uncertain. Germline CDR1 MNHEY, CDR2 SMNVEV (reference sequence). This CDR3 contains 14 residues. The V and J ends lost 6 bases and 2 bases respectively, with 11 bases between them. CDR3 DNA sequence: TGTGCCAGCAGCCCTAACCGGGGCAATCAGCCCCAGCATTTT. Encoded protein: CASSPNRGNQPQHF.

This clonotype was seen ten or more times. The CDR3 loop is CASSRPQGNSPEAFF. The CDR3 bases are TGTGCCAGCAGCCGGCCCCAGGGGAACTCGCCTGAAGCTTTCTTT. The chain couples TRBV28 to TRBJ1-1; perhaps TRBD1 as D (6 bases). Deletions cut 6 bases from V and 6 bases from J, with 20 bases between. Germline V lookup: CDR1 MDHEN, CDR2 SYDVKM. The length of the CDR3 is 15 residues.

The rearrangement links TRBV12-3 or TRBV12-4 to TRBJ2-7; D uncertain. This CDR3 region has 13 residues. Trimming took 8 bases from V and 1 from J, leaving 12 bases between them. The CDR3 loop reads CASQRAGSYEQYF. The CDR3 DNA sequence: TGTGCCAGCCAAAGGGCCGGTTCCTACGAGCAGTACTTC.

This clonotype was counted many times. This chain connects TRBV28 to TRBJ1-1; D remains unclear. Germline V gene data show CDR1 as MDHEN and CDR2 as SYDVKM. The CDR3 sequence is 12 residues long. The V and J ends lost 7 bases and 0 bases respectively, with 6 bases between them. The CDR3: CASKRLNTEAFF. For the CDR3, the DNA is TGTGCCAGCAAAAGATTGAACACTGAAGCTTTCTTT.

This clonotype was observed many times. V usage is TRBV12-3 or TRBV12-4 and J usage is TRBJ2-1; D not certain. The CDR3 length is 13 residues. V lost 2 bases and J lost 8, with 10 bases in between. Here the CDR3 DNA reads TGTGCCAGCAGTTTAAGCCTGAAGGATGAGCAGTTCTTC. It codes for CASSLSLKDEQFF.

This clonotype has just a few counts. The rearrangement uses TRBV20-1 and TRBJ1-5; TRBD1 matches at 7 bases. Per the germline V gene, CDR1 is DFQATT and CDR2 is SNEGSKA (reference sequence). The CDR3 spans 22 residues. V trimming: 2 bases; J trimming: 1 base; junction bases outside the gene matches: 26. CDR3 DNA sequence: TGCAGTGCTAGACCCTTCAGGGGGGAGTACAGCTCGTTCACCCGCAGCAATCAGCCCCAGCATTTT. This encodes CSARPFRGEYSSFTRSNQPQHF.

The genes are TRBV20-1 and TRBJ1-5; 9 nucleotides agree with TRBD1. Germline V gene data show CDR1 as DFQATT and CDR2 as SNEGSKA (reference sequence). Losses at the gene ends were 0 bases for V and 8 bases for J; bases not matched to a gene: 8. This CDR3 is built from 15 residues. Written as DNA, the CDR3 is TGCAGTGCTAGAGATACGAGGGGACAGGGCGAGCCCCAGCATTTT. Amino acids: CSARDTRGQGEPQHF.

This clonotype has a count of ten or more. This rearrangement joins TRBV7-9 to TRBJ2-1, with 12 nucleotides matching TRBD2. J was trimmed by 7 bases and V by 0 bases; bases with no gene match: 10. The germline V gene encodes CDR1 SEHNR and CDR2 FQNEAQ (reference sequence). The CDR3 consists of 18 residues. The DNA of the CDR3 is TGTGCCAGCAGCTTAGCGCTCAGACTAGCGGGAGAGAGTAATGAGCAGTTCTTC. Encoded protein: CASSLALRLAGESNEQFF.